The 28 T cell receptor beta chains reported below all come from one sample, sequenced in a study of control samples from healthy donors and cancer patients. TCRdb's copy holds only in-frame clones and misses some; the assay was immunoSEQ multiplex PCR. The repertoire holds some 120,000 clones, with over 90% as singletons. The source material was blood. The receptors stem from a man aged 25-45 years in good health.

This chain links TRBV24-1 with TRBJ2-5, with D perhaps matching TRBD2 (6 bases). This CDR3 comprises 14 residues. V was trimmed by 1 base and J by 5 bases, leaving 10 bases between them. The germline CDR1 and CDR2 sequences are KGHDR and SFDVKD. The CDR3 region is CATSDFKGGETQYF. Written as DNA, the CDR3 is TGTGCCACCAGTGATTTCAAAGGAGGGGAGACCCAGTACTTC.

This clone was seen once. V is TRBV30 and J is TRBJ1-1, with D possibly matching TRBD1 (5 bases). The germline CDR1 and CDR2 sequences are GTSNPN and SVGIG (reference sequence). Trimming pared 3 bases from V and 7 bases from J, leaving 15 bases between. The CDR3 is 13 amino acids. CDR3 DNA: TGTGCCTGGAGCCCAGACAGTCAGGATGAAGCTTTCTTT. It is translated as CAWSPDSQDEAFF.

The V and J genes are TRBV19 and TRBJ1-1, with TRBD1 as a possible D gene (5 bases). Germline-derived CDR1 and CDR2 are LNHDA and SQIVND (reference sequence). The CDR3 contains 19 residues. The ends were cut back, 3 bases at V and 4 bases at J, with 27 bases in the middle. CDR3 coding DNA: TGTGCCAGTAGTATGGGGATTGGGGACGCTTTCATAGGCGGCACTGAAGCTTTCTTT. Translation gives CASSMGIGDAFIGGTEAFF.

This rearrangement joins TRBV18 to TRBJ1-1, with D perhaps TRBD1 (6 bases). V lost 8 bases, J lost 0 bases, and 10 bases lay in between. The CDR3 consists of 13 residues. CDR1 and CDR2 from the germline V gene are KGHSH and LQKENI. CDR3 sequence reads: CASAGTMNTEAFF. The CDR3 nucleotides read TGTGCCAGCGCAGGGACAATGAACACTGAAGCTTTCTTT. The variable domain in full, with the rest retrieved from reference TRBV18 and TRBJ1-1, is NAGVMQNPRHLVRRRGQEARLRCSPMKGHSHVYWYRQLPEEGLKFMVYLQKENIIDESGMPKERFSAEFPKEGPSILRIQQVVRGDSAAYFCASAGTMNTEAFFGQGTRLTVV.

The rearrangement uses TRBV6-5 and TRBJ1-1, with 8 bases matching TRBD1. CDR3 size: 14 residues. From germline, CDR1 is MNHEY and CDR2 SVGAGI. The J segment lost 8 bases and the V segment lost 9 bases, leaving 14 bases of the junction unmatched. This chain's CDR3 is CASQGPGGFFEAFF. The CDR3 DNA sequence: TGTGCCAGTCAAGGGCCAGGGGGCTTTTTCGAAGCTTTCTTT.

This chain connects TRBV11-2 to TRBJ2-1; no reliable D call. CDR1 SGHAT and CDR2 FQNNGV come from the germline V gene. V was cut by 5 bases and J by 9 bases, with 11 bases left in between. CDR3 length: 12 residues. The CDR3 is CASSLSRGEQFF. For the CDR3, the DNA is TGTGCCAGCAGCCTGTCTCGAGGTGAGCAGTTCTTC.

The chain joins TRBV14 to TRBJ2-5; D call uncertain. Germline V CDR1 and CDR2: SGHDN, FVKESK. The CDR3 loop spans 12 amino acids. The germline V and J ends were trimmed by 6 bases and 6 bases, with 11 bases remaining between them. As DNA, the CDR3 is TGTGCCAGCAGTCCCTCAACCAAGACCCAGTACTTC. This gives the protein CASSPSTKTQYF. Complete variable domain (other parts from reference TRBV14 and TRBJ2-5): EAGVTQFPSHSVIEKGQTVTLRCDPISGHDNLYWYRRVMGKEIKFLLHFVKESKQDESGMPNNRFLAERTGGTYSTLKVQPAELEDSGVYFCASSPSTKTQYFGPGTRLLVL.

The genes are TRBV25-1 and TRBJ1-1; D gene unclear. Germline V gene sequence: CDR1 MGHDK, CDR2 SYGVNS. The CDR3 covers 13 residues. Trimming shortened V by 8 bases and J by 2 bases, and 12 bases separated the two germline ends. CDR3 protein: CASGKTANTEAFF. Written as DNA, the CDR3 is TGTGCCAGCGGCAAGACCGCAAACACTGAAGCTTTCTTT.

CDR3 in amino acids: CSAVNTEAFF. Written as DNA, the CDR3 is TGCAGTGCTGTAAACACTGAAGCTTTCTTT. The chain joins TRBV20-1 to TRBJ1-1, with no clear D. The germline V and J ends were trimmed by 5 bases and 2 bases, with 3 bases remaining between them. The CDR3 has 10 amino acids. Germline CDR1 DFQATT, CDR2 SNEGSKA (reference sequence).

This clone has only a few counts. The genes are TRBV24-1 and TRBJ1-3; the D gene is possibly TRBD1 (5 bases). The CDR3 is 18 residues long. CDR1 and CDR2 from the germline V gene are KGHDR and SFDVKD. With 4 bases removed from V and 2 bases from J, the gap between germline ends came to 20 bases. The CDR3 is CATSDLDSPGPPGNTIYF. DNA for the CDR3: TGTGCCACCAGTGACCTAGACAGCCCTGGTCCCCCTGGAAACACCATATATTTT.

This chain connects TRBV5-1 to TRBJ2-1, with TRBD2 identical over 7 bases. The CDR3 contains 15 residues. Germline V lookup: CDR1 SGHRS, CDR2 YFSETQ. Trimming took 7 bases from V and 6 from J; bases not matched to a gene: 13. The CDR3: CASCLDSGRGNEQFF. CDR3 nucleotide sequence: TGCGCCAGCTGTTTAGATAGCGGGCGAGGCAATGAGCAGTTCTTC.

The J gene is TRBJ1-1, the V gene TRBV7-8, with a possible D match to TRBD1 (6 bases). CDR1 is SGHVS and CDR2 is FQNEAQ in the germline V gene. The CDR3 is 16 residues long. The V end was cut by 1 base, the J end by 3 bases, with 15 bases between. This CDR3 is CASSLEPDRRYTEAFF. The CDR3 DNA sequence: TGTGCCAGCAGCTTAGAACCCGACAGGCGGTACACTGAAGCTTTCTTT.

The chain employs TRBV4-1 and TRBJ2-5; D remains unclear. CDR1 MGHRA and CDR2 YSYEKL come from the germline V gene. The CDR3 totals 14 residues. V was shortened by 4 bases and J by 3 bases, with 12 bases between the two germline ends. The CDR3 DNA sequence: TGCGCCAGCAGCCTTTTGTACGGTGAAGAGACCCAGTACTTC. Protein: CASSLLYGEETQYF.

V is TRBV18 and J is TRBJ2-3; D may be TRBD2 (6 bases). V dropped 3 bases and J dropped 4 bases, with 11 bases sitting between them. CDR1 and CDR2 (germline): KGHSH, LQKENI. This CDR3 comprises 14 residues. The CDR3 nucleotides are TGTGCCAGCTCACCCAGAGGCGGGGCAGATACGCAGTATTTT. This translates into CASSPRGGADTQYF.

The CDR3 here is CASSLGGAGPKNIQYF. In DNA form, the CDR3 reads TGTGCCAGCAGCTTAGGCGGGGCGGGGCCCAAAAACATTCAGTACTTC. This chain links TRBV7-9 with TRBJ2-4; tentatively, D is TRBD2 (6 bases). This CDR3 has 16 residues. The V gene's germline CDR1 is SEHNR and CDR2 FQNEAQ (reference sequence). With 1 base removed from V and 2 bases from J, the gap between germline ends came to 12 bases.

The V gene is TRBV10-3, the J gene TRBJ1-1; TRBD1 agrees at 10 bases. This CDR3 region has 15 residues. CDR1 ENHRY and CDR2 SYGVKD come from the germline V gene. With V trimmed by 2 bases and J by 2 bases, 2 bases remained unmatched. The CDR3 loop is CAISEGQGGNTEAFF. In nucleotides, the CDR3 is TGTGCCATCAGTGAGGGACAGGGGGGTAACACTGAAGCTTTCTTT.

In its sample, this clone was seen a few times. The chain couples TRBV5-4 to TRBJ1-1, with D unresolved. The CDR3 runs to 13 residues. Germline lookup yields CDR1 SGHNT and CDR2 YYREEE (reference sequence). V dropped 5 bases and J dropped 0 bases, with 8 bases sitting between them. The DNA of the CDR3 is TGTGCCAGCAGGCCGATCATGAACACTGAAGCTTTCTTT. Translating gives CASRPIMNTEAFF.

CDR3 coding DNA: TGCGCCAGCAGCCAAGGCAGAGGGTTAGTCTACAATGAGCAGTTCTTC. Translating gives CASSQGRGLVYNEQFF. The gene calls are TRBV4-1 and TRBJ2-1; D perhaps matches TRBD2 (5 bases). Germline V gene data show CDR1 as MGHRA and CDR2 as YSYEKL. The CDR3 has 16 residues. V was cut by 1 base and J by 3 bases, with 13 bases left in between.

J is TRBJ2-1 and V is TRBV4-2, with TRBD2 matching over 8 bases. Germline CDR1 is LGHNA and CDR2 is YNFKEQ. The CDR3 length is 20 residues. Trimming cost V 0 bases and J 0 bases; bases outside gene matches: 13. CDR3 amino acids: CASSQEPRRVAGSSYNEQFF. CDR3 nucleotide sequence: TGTGCCAGCAGCCAAGAACCCCGTAGGGTAGCGGGGAGCTCCTACAATGAGCAGTTCTTC.

V usage is TRBV7-3 and J usage is TRBJ2-1; 9 bases match TRBD2. CDR1 and CDR2 from the germline V gene are SGHTA and FQGTGA. CDR3 length equals 14 residues. V trimming: 3 bases; J trimming: 8 bases; junction bases outside the gene matches: 5. Here the CDR3 DNA reads TGTGCCAGCAGCTTGGGACTAGCAGGCGATGAGCAGTTCTTC. Translated, it gives CASSLGLAGDEQFF.

The gene calls are TRBV6-5 and TRBJ2-7; D not resolved. The CDR3 covers 11 residues. Germline V gives CDR1 MNHEY, CDR2 SVGAGI. The germline V and J ends were trimmed by 2 bases and 4 bases, with 3 bases remaining between them. DNA for the CDR3: TGTGCCAGCAGTTACCTATACGAGCAGTACTTC. It encodes CASSYLYEQYF.

The chain joins TRBV28 to TRBJ2-3; D is unclear. The V gene's germline CDR1 is MDHEN and CDR2 SYDVKM. Trimming cost V 2 bases and J 0 bases, with 6 bases left between them. The CDR3 contains 14 residues. In DNA form, the CDR3 reads TGTGCCAGCAGTTTAGAACTGAGCACAGATACGCAGTATTTT. It codes for CASSLELSTDTQYF.

The rearrangement uses TRBV2 and TRBJ2-7; D is undetermined. The germline CDR1 and CDR2 sequences are SNHLY and FYNNEI. The CDR3 consists of 10 residues. CDR3 in amino acids: CASSAYEQYV. CDR3 bases: TGTGCCAGCAGTGCCTATGAGCAGTACGTC.

The gene calls are TRBV7-2 and TRBJ1-4; TRBD1 agrees at 8 bases. Germline V gene sequence: CDR1 SGHTA, CDR2 FQGNSA. V was clipped by 5 bases and J by 4 bases; unmatched bases: 6. There are 15 residues in the CDR3. For the CDR3, the DNA is TGTGCCAGCAGCGAAAACAGGGGGGGTAATGAAAAACTGTTTTTT. Its translation: CASSENRGGNEKLFF.

The chain carries TRBV15 and TRBJ1-4, with D unclear. The CDR3 length is 14 residues. The germline V gene encodes CDR1 LNHNV and CDR2 YYDKDF (reference sequence). Trimming shortened V by 3 bases and J by 5 bases, and 10 bases separated the two germline ends. CDR3 residues: CATSRADLNEKLFF. In nucleotides, the CDR3 is TGTGCCACCAGCAGGGCAGACCTGAATGAAAAACTGTTTTTT.

The J gene is TRBJ1-6, the V gene TRBV5-6; the match to TRBD1 covers 7 bases. The CDR3 is 19 residues long. V was pared by 0 bases and J by 7 bases, with 16 bases of the junction left unmatched. Per the germline V gene, CDR1 is SGHDT and CDR2 is YYEEEE. The CDR3 region is CASSLGVIDLTGRNSPLHF. The CDR3 DNA reads TGTGCCAGCAGCTTGGGGGTAATCGATTTGACAGGGCGGAATTCACCCCTCCACTTT.

The chain couples TRBV7-9 to TRBJ2-7, with TRBD1 matching 7 bases. Per the germline V gene, CDR1 is SEHNR and CDR2 is FQNEAQ (reference sequence). There are 15 residues in the CDR3. Unmatched junction bases numbered 8, after V lost 4 bases and J lost 2 bases. In DNA, the CDR3 is TGTGCCAGCAGCTCCGCAGGGGGAGTCGCCTACGAGCAGTACTTC. Encoded protein: CASSSAGGVAYEQYF.

The chain combines TRBV5-5 with TRBJ1-2; 7 positions match TRBD1. J lost 1 base, V lost 1 base, and 4 bases had no gene match. Germline CDR1 reads SGHKS; CDR2 reads YYEKEE (reference sequence). This CDR3 comprises 15 residues. The CDR3, as DNA: TGTGCCAGCAGCTTGAGGACAGGCGATAACTATGGCTACACCTTC. It specifies CASSLRTGDNYGYTF.